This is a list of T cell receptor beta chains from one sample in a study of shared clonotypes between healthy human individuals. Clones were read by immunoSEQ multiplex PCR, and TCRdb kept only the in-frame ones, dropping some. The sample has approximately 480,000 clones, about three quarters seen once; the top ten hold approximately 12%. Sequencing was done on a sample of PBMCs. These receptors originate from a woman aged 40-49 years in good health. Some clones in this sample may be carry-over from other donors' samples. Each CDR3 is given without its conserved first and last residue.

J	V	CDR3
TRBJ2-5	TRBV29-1	SVGGSGKDTETQY
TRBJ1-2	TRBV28	ASSFYRDRAANYGYT
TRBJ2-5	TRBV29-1	SVARTGSRETQY
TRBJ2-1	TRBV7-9	ASSLGGRASVI
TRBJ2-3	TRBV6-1	ASTRVGGTDTQY
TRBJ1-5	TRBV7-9	ASSSMGNQPQH
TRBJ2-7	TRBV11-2	ASTRTGNNEQY
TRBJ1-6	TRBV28	ASSFQVPDNSPLH
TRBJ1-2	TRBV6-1	ATSKGLDYGYT
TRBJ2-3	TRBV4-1	ASSQDWRRRTDTQY
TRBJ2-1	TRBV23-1	ASIWGRLAGPNGDNEQF
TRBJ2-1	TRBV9	ASSAPRDRGQGSTYNEQF
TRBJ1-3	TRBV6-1	ASSDPFSGNTIY
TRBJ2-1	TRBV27	ASSLIGVAAHSYNEQF
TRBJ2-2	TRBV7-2	ASSPAQGYTGELF
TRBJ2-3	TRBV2	ASSRAGDTQY